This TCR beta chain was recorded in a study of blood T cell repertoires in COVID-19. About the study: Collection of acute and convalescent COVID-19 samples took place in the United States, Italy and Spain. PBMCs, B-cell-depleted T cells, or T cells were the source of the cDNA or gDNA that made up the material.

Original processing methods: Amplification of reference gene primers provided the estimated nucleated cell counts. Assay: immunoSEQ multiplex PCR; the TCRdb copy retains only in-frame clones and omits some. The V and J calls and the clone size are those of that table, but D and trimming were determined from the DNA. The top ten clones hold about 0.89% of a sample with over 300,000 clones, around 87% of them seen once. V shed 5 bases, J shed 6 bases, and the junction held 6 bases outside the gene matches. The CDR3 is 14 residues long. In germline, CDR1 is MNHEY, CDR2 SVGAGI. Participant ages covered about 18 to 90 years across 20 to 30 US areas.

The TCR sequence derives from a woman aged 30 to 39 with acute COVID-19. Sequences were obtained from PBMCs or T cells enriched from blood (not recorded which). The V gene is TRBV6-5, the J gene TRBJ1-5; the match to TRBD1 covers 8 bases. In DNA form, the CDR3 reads TGTGCCAGCAGTCCGACAGGGGCTGGTCAGCCCCAGCATTTT. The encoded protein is CASSPTGAGQPQHF.